This T cell receptor beta chain was found in a study of blood T cell repertoires in COVID-19. Overall study: Sources were T cells, B-cell-depleted T cells, or PBMCs; the material itself was cDNA or gDNA.

TCRdb's copy holds only in-frame clones and misses some; the assay was immunoSEQ multiplex PCR. The repertoire includes about 90,000 clones, around 87% of them detected once, and 15% sits in the top ten. The CDR3 spans 14 residues. Trimming cost V 4 bases and J 6 bases; bases outside gene matches: 6. Germline CDR1 SGHRS, CDR2 YFSETQ. The chain has TRBV5-1 and TRBJ2-7; TRBD1 matches 11 bases. Sequencing was done on a sample of peripheral blood. The clonotype originates from a male donor with acute or convalescent COVID-19. The CDR3: CASSPGQGAGEQYF. The CDR3 DNA sequence: TGCGCCAGCAGCCCCGGACAGGGGGCGGGCGAGCAGTACTTC.